The T cell receptor (beta chain) described here comes from a study of T cells expressing NK-cell markers. Study-wide background: Sorted CD3+CD56+NKG2C+, CD3+CD56+NKG2C- and CD3+CD56-NKG2C+ T cells provided the TCR beta repertoires. One of the eight sequenced donors was seronegative, whereas the other seven were HCMV-seropositive.

CDR1 and CDR2 from the germline V gene are SGHAT and FQNNGV. The CDR3 is 16 residues long. Note on this clonotype: The antigen remains unidentified.

TCRdb reanalyzed the 5' RACE reads, giving one entry per CDR3 protein sequence and no DNA. Found here are roughly 450,000 distinct CDR3 sequences; the top ten clones hold more than 1.4%. General study results and limits: As a fraction of CD8+ T cells, dominant NKG2C+ clonotypes reached about 1.0-7.5% in six donors. Once again these clonotypes came out on top in the CD3+CD56-NKG2C+ fraction of a few donors.

The clonotype was recovered from a woman between 50 and 59 years old in good health. Specimen: blood T cells: a sorted CD56 or NKG2C T cell subset, CD4+ or CD8+ T cells, or bulk PBMC T cells (not recorded which). The rearrangement links TRBV11-2 to TRBJ1-6; TCRdb proposes TRBD1, but this gene call is untestable without DNA. CDR3 sequence: CASSLDLGAPNSPLHF.